The 29 T cell receptor beta chains given below trace back to one sample, sequenced in a study of monozygotic twins with inflammatory bowel disease. TCRdb reprocessed the 5' RACE reads and reports one entry per CDR3 protein, with no DNA. This table lists approximately 330,000 distinct CDR3 sequences. Sequencing was performed on blood. These receptors were collected from a human donor with ulcerative colitis or Crohn's disease, or a healthy co-twin of an affected twin (not recorded which).

The chain uses TRBV29-1 and TRBJ1-2; TCRdb returns TRBD1, unconfirmable since there is no DNA. This CDR3 region has 13 residues. From germline, CDR1 is SQVTM and CDR2 ANQGSEA. CDR3 residues: CSVEVGQVRGYTF.

The chain carries TRBV12-5 and TRBJ1-5; TCRdb's D gene call, TRBD1, goes unchecked for lack of DNA. CDR3 length: 14 amino acids. Germline-derived CDR1 and CDR2 are LGHNT and FRNRAP. The CDR3 sequence is CASGTGTDNQPQHF.

The chain joins TRBV28 to TRBJ1-4; checking the TCRdb D call of TRBD1 is not possible without DNA. The germline CDR1 and CDR2 sequences are MDHEN and SYDVKM. This CDR3 is built from 18 residues. The CDR3 region is CASSFPGQGRGPREKLFF.

CDR3 amino acids: CASSFGGGGSYEQYF. This chain joins TRBV5-4 and TRBJ2-7. The CDR3 loop spans 15 amino acids. CDR1 and CDR2 from the germline V gene are SGHNT and YYREEE (reference sequence).

The V gene is TRBV12-3 or TRBV12-4, the J gene TRBJ1-5; TCRdb reports TRBD1, a call that lacks DNA to check it against. The CDR3 runs to 14 residues. The CDR3 sequence is CASSEGVYSQPQHF.

This chain joins TRBV10-3 and TRBJ1-1. CDR1 is ENHRY and CDR2 is SYGVKD in the germline V gene. The CDR3 runs to 13 residues. CDR3 amino acids: CAIKRELNTEAFF.

The chain joins TRBV20-1 to TRBJ1-1; TCRdb names TRBD1, which stays unverified in the absence of DNA. This CDR3 spans 15 amino acids. Per germline, CDR1 DFQATT and CDR2 SNEGSKA (reference sequence). The CDR3 loop reads CSARIPRVMNTEAFF.

The chain links TRBV27 to TRBJ1-2. The germline gives CDR1 MNHEY, CDR2 SMNVEV (reference sequence). This CDR3 contains 13 residues. This CDR3 is CASSFANSYGYTF.

V usage is TRBV28 and J usage is TRBJ2-1; TCRdb gives TRBD2 as the D gene, but with no DNA this cannot be confirmed. The germline CDR1 and CDR2 sequences are MDHEN and SYDVKM. There are 15 residues in the CDR3. This chain's CDR3 is CASSPPEGSYNEQFF. The entire variable domain, with the rest obtained from reference TRBV28 and TRBJ2-1, is as follows: DVKVTQSSRYLVKRTGEKVFLECVQDMDHENMFWYRQDPGLGLRLIYFSYDVKMKEKGDIPEGYSVSREKKERFSLILESASTNQTSMYLCASSPPEGSYNEQFFGPGTRLTVL.

V gene TRBV23-1 combines with J gene TRBJ1-6; TCRdb indicates TRBD1, and absent DNA this call remains unverified. TRBV23-1 has ORF status, its function being uncertain. The CDR3 is 18 residues long. CDR3 region: CASSQWGKTDGNNSPLHF.

The chain has TRBV7-2 and TRBJ2-7; TCRdb's D gene call, TRBD1, goes unchecked for lack of DNA. The germline V gene has CDR1 SGHTA and CDR2 FQGNSA. CDR3 length equals 15 residues. CDR3 residues: CASSLVGQGAYEQYF.

The chain's CDR3 is CASSLKSNTEAFF. This chain links TRBV7-9 with TRBJ1-1. The CDR3 length is 13 residues. Per germline, CDR1 SEHNR and CDR2 FQNEAQ (reference sequence).

This chain links TRBV4-3 with TRBJ2-5; TCRdb's D call of TRBD2 is untestable without DNA. Germline V gene sequence: CDR1 LGHNA, CDR2 YSLEER. This CDR3 spans 16 amino acids. CDR3 loop: CASSQDLAGGQETQYF.

This chain joins TRBV6-1 and TRBJ2-7; without DNA, the TCRdb call of TRBD1 cannot be checked. This CDR3 contains 15 residues. From germline, CDR1 is MNHNS and CDR2 SASEGT. The chain's CDR3 is CASSPQTAGAYEQYF.

The chain has TRBV11-2 and TRBJ1-1. The CDR3 contains 14 residues. Germline assignment: CDR1 SGHAT and CDR2 FQNNGV. The CDR3 is CASRAGLGNTEAFF. Supplemented by reference TRBV11-2 and TRBJ1-1, the full variable domain reads EAGVAQSPRYKIIEKRQSVAFWCNPISGHATLYWYQQILGQGPKLLIQFQNNGVVDDSQLPKDRFSAERLKGVDSTLKIQPAKLEDSAVYLCASRAGLGNTEAFFGQGTRLTVV.

The chain carries TRBV6-5 and TRBJ2-7; TCRdb designates TRBD1, a call that cannot be tested without DNA. Germline CDR1 MNHEY, CDR2 SVGAGI. This CDR3 contains 12 residues. CDR3 in amino acids: CASNTGNSEQYF.

The chain recombines TRBV20-1 with TRBJ2-3; the D gene TCRdb calls, TRBD2, cannot be checked with no DNA. The V gene's germline CDR1 is DFQATT and CDR2 SNEGSKA (reference sequence). This CDR3 has 13 amino acids. CDR3 loop: CSANRREADTQYF.

The rearrangement links TRBV7-9 to TRBJ1-2. This CDR3 has 16 residues. Germline V CDR1 and CDR2: SEHNR, FQNEAQ (reference sequence). This CDR3 reads CASSLARAGVSYGYTF.

The V gene is TRBV5-1, the J gene TRBJ2-1; TCRdb designates TRBD1, a call that cannot be tested without DNA. The V gene's germline CDR1 is SGHRS and CDR2 YFSETQ. The CDR3 length is 11 residues. The CDR3 spells CASRTGDGQFF.

The chain recombines TRBV19 with TRBJ2-1; no DNA is available, so the TRBD1 call from TCRdb remains unchecked. The CDR3 is made up of 15 amino acids. From germline, CDR1 is LNHDA and CDR2 SQIVND (reference sequence). The CDR3 here is CASSKQPGKRAEQFF.

The gene calls are TRBV5-1 and TRBJ2-7; absent DNA, TCRdb's TRBD1 call cannot be checked. Germline CDR1 and CDR2: SGHRS and YFSETQ. The CDR3 covers 13 residues. The CDR3 protein is CASSKDRIYEQYF.

The rearrangement links TRBV5-1 to TRBJ2-5; no DNA is available, so the TRBD1 call from TCRdb remains unchecked. This CDR3 comprises 15 residues. Germline V CDR1 and CDR2: SGHRS, YFSETQ. This chain's CDR3 is CASSPTPQRWGTQYF. Variable domain in full (rest from reference TRBV5-1 and TRBJ2-5): KAGVTQTPRYLIKTRGQQVTLSCSPISGHRSVSWYQQTPGQGLQFLFEYFSETQRNKGNFPGRFSGRQFSNSRSEMNVSTLELGDSALYLCASSPTPQRWGTQYFGPGTRLLVL.

The chain links TRBV5-6 to TRBJ2-7; no DNA is available, so the TRBD2 call from TCRdb remains unchecked. The CDR3 runs 14 residues. CDR1 SGHDT and CDR2 YYEEEE come from the germline V gene. The CDR3 spells CASSRGLAFYEQYF.

This chain joins TRBV24-1 and TRBJ1-5. The CDR3 covers 12 residues. Germline V CDR1 and CDR2: KGHDR, SFDVKD. CDR3 protein: CATSEASGPQHF.

This rearrangement joins TRBV12-3 or TRBV12-4 to TRBJ1-2; TCRdb's D gene call, TRBD1, goes unchecked for lack of DNA. This CDR3 region has 15 residues. The CDR3 spells CASSSDRALWYGYTF.

The chain combines TRBV25-1 with TRBJ1-4. This CDR3 region has 15 residues. Germline CDR1 is MGHDK and CDR2 is SYGVNS. The CDR3: CASSPGGVVGEKLFF.

This chain joins TRBV12-3 or TRBV12-4 and TRBJ1-1. The CDR3 loop spans 14 amino acids. CDR3 sequence reads: CASSLPWLNTEAFF.

The chain carries TRBV27 and TRBJ2-1. CDR3 length equals 17 residues. Germline V gives CDR1 MNHEY, CDR2 SMNVEV (reference sequence). The CDR3 loop reads CASSLSLFADRYNEQFF.

The rearrangement links TRBV10-3 to TRBJ2-5; lacking DNA, the TRBD1 call made by TCRdb goes unchecked. The CDR3 loop spans 14 amino acids. Per germline, CDR1 ENHRY and CDR2 SYGVKD. CDR3 loop: CAISRQDREETQYF.